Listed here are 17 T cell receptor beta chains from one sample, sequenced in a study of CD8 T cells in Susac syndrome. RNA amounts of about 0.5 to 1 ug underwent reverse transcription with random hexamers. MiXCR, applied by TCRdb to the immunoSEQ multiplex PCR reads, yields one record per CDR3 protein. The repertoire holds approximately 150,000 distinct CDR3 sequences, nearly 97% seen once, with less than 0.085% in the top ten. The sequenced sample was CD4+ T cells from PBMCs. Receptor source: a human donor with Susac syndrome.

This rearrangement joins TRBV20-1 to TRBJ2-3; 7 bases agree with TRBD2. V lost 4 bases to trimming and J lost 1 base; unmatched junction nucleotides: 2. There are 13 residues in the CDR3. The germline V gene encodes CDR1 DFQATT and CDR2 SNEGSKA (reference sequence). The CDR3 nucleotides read TGCAGTGCTACTAGCGGACGCACAGATACGCAGTATTTT. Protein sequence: CSATSGRTDTQYF.

The CDR3 sequence: CSAPPPTYSNQPQHF. CDR3 coding DNA: TGCAGTGCCCCACCGCCCACTTATAGCAATCAGCCCCAGCATTTT. The J gene is TRBJ1-5, the V gene TRBV20-1; D gene unclear. V lost 6 bases to trimming and J lost 0 bases, with 15 bases between them. CDR1 is DFQATT and CDR2 is SNEGSKA in the germline V gene (reference sequence). The length of the CDR3 is 15 residues.

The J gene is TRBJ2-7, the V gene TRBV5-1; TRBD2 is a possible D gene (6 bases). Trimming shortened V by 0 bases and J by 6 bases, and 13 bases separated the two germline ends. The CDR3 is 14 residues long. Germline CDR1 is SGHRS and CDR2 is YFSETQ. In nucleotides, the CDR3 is TGCGCCAGCAGCTTGGTTTCGGAGGGAAGCGAGCAGTACTTC. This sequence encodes CASSLVSEGSEQYF. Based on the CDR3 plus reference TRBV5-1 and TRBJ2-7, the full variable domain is KAGVTQTPRYLIKTRGQQVTLSCSPISGHRSVSWYQQTPGQGLQFLFEYFSETQRNKGNFPGRFSGRQFSNSRSEMNVSTLELGDSALYLCASSLVSEGSEQYFGPGTRLTVT.

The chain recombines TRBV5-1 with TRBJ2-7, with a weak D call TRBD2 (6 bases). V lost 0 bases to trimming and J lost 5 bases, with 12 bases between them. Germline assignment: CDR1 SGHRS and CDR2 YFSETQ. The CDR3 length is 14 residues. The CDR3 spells CASSLARGGDEQYF. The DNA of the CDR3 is TGCGCCAGCAGCTTGGCCCGGGGAGGCGACGAGCAGTACTTC.

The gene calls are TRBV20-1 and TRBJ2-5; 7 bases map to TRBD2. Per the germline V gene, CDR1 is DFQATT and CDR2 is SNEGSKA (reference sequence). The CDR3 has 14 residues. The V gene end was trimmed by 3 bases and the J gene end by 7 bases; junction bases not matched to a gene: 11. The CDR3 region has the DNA TGCAGTGCTAGTGGGGTGGGAGGGACGGGGACCCAGTACTTC. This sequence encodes CSASGVGGTGTQYF.

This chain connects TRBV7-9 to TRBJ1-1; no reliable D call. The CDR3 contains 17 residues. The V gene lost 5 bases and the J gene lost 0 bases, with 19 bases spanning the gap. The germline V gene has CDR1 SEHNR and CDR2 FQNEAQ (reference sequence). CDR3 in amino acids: CASSLRRAPSMNTEAFF. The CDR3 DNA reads TGTGCCAGCAGCCTTCGGCGAGCCCCGAGCATGAACACTGAAGCTTTCTTT.

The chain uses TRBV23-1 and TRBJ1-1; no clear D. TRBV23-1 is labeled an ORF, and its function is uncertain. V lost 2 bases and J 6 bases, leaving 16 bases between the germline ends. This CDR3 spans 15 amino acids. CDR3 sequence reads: CASSQVGHPSAEAFF. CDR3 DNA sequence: TGCGCCAGCAGTCAAGTGGGCCACCCCTCGGCTGAAGCTTTCTTT.

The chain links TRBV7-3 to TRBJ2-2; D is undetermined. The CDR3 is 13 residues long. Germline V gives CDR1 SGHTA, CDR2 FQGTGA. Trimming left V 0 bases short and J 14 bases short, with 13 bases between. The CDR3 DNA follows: TGTGCCAGCAGCTTAACTAATGCCCATCCCCTGTTTTTT. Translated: CASSLTNAHPLFF.

The CDR3 protein is CASSLGHEQFF. CDR3 sequence (DNA): TGTGCCAGCAGTTTAGGGCATGAGCAGTTCTTC. The V gene is TRBV28, the J gene TRBJ2-1, with D hard to call. The germline V gene has CDR1 MDHEN and CDR2 SYDVKM. Trimming left V 2 bases short and J 8 bases short, with 4 bases between. There are 11 residues in the CDR3.

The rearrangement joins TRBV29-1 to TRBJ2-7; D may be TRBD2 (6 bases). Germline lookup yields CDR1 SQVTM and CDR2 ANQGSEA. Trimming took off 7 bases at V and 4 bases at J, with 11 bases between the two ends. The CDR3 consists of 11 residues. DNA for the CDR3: TGCAGCGCCGGGACTCAATACGAGCAGTACTTC. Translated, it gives CSAGTQYEQYF.

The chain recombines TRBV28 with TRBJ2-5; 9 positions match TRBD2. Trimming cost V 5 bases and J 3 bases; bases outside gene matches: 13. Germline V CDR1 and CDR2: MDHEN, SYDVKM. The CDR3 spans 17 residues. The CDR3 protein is CASSPQLFSGGKETQYF. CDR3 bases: TGTGCCAGCAGTCCCCAACTCTTCAGCGGGGGGAAAGAGACCCAGTACTTC.

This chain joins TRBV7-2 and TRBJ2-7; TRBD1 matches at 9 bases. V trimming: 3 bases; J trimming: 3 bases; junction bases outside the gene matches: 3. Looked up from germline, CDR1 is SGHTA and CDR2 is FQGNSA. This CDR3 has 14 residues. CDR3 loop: CASSFRQGGYEQYF. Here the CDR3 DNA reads TGTGCCAGCAGCTTCCGACAGGGGGGCTACGAGCAGTACTTC.

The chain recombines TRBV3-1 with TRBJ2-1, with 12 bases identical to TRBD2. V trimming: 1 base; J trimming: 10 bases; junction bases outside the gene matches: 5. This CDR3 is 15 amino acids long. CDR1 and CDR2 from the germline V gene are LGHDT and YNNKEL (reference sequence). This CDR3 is CASSQGLAGAGEQFF. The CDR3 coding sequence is TGTGCCAGCAGCCAAGGACTAGCGGGAGCGGGGGAGCAGTTCTTC.

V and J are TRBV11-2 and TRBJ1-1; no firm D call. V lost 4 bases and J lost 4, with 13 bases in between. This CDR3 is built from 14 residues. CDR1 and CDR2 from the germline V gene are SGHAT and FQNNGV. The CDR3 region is CASSSVSHGTEAFF. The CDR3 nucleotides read TGTGCCAGCAGCTCGGTGTCTCACGGCACTGAAGCTTTCTTT. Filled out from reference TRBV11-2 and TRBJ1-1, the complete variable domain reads EAGVAQSPRYKIIEKRQSVAFWCNPISGHATLYWYQQILGQGPKLLIQFQNNGVVDDSQLPKDRFSAERLKGVDSTLKIQPAKLEDSAVYLCASSSVSHGTEAFFGQGTRLTVV.

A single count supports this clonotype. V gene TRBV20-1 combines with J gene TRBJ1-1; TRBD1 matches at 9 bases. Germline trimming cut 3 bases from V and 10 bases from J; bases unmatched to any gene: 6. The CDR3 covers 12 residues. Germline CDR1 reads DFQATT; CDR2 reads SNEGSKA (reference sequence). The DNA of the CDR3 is TGCAGTGCTAGTAAACAGGGGGCTACAGCTTTCTTT. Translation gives CSASKQGATAFF.

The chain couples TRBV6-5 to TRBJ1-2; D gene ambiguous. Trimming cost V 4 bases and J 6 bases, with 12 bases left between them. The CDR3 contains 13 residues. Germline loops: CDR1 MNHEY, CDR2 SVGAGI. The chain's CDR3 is CASSSRAAHGYTF. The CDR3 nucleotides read TGTGCCAGCAGTTCGAGGGCGGCGCATGGCTACACCTTC.

The CDR3 DNA is TGCAGTGCTCTATCGGGACAGGGCTACGAGCAGTACTTC. It yields the protein CSALSGQGYEQYF. The chain joins TRBV20-1 to TRBJ2-7; 9 bases fit TRBD1. Germline V CDR1 and CDR2: DFQATT, SNEGSKA (reference sequence). J gave up 3 bases and V 5 bases, and 5 bases lay outside the gene matches. The CDR3 consists of 13 residues.